One and the same sample provided the 17 T cell receptor beta chains below, sequenced in a study of T cell repertoires in cytomegalovirus infection. One entry per CDR3 protein, called by TCRdb with MiXCR from the reads. The table lists 650,000 to 900,000 distinct CDR3 sequences, over 25% of them singletons. Their cognate antigens are unknown. Source: cultured CD8+ T cells from PBMCs, taken from culture after CMV antigen stimulation. These receptors all come from a human donor in good health (CMV status not recorded). Some clones in this sample may be carry-over from other donors' samples.

As for this clonotype: Lacking the conserved final phenylalanine or tryptophan, this CDR3 likely reflects a read error. The chain carries TRBV7-3 and TRBJ2-3, with D perhaps TRBD1 (6 bases). CDR3 length equals 15 residues. The V end lost 5 bases, the J end lost 1 base, and 13 bases lay between the germline ends. In germline, CDR1 is SGHTA, CDR2 FQGTGA. The CDR3, as DNA: TGTGCCAGCAGCACACGACAGGAGGGCACAGATACGCAGTATTAT. Protein: CASSTRQEGTDTQYY.

The chain uses TRBV2 and TRBJ2-5, with D possibly TRBD1 on 7 matching bases. Germline CDR1 and CDR2: SNHLY and FYNNEI. The CDR3 runs to 14 residues. V was pared by 8 bases and J by 7 bases, with 20 bases between. This CDR3 is CASRASGGRRTQYF. The CDR3 DNA follows: TGTGCCAGCCGGGCCTCAGGGGGGAGACGGACCCAGTACTTC. Full variable domain (rest looked up from reference TRBV2 and TRBJ2-5): EPEVTQTPSHQVTQMGQEVILRCVPISNHLYFYWYRQILGQKVEFLVSFYNNEISEKSEIFDDQFSVERPDGSNFTLKIRSTKLEDSAMYFCASRASGGRRTQYFGPGTRLLVL.

This clonotype was counted many times. The chain has TRBV7-8 and TRBJ2-4; D is unclear. The V and J ends lost 3 bases and 0 bases respectively, with 12 bases between them. The CDR3 has 16 amino acids. The germline CDR1 and CDR2 sequences are SGHVS and FQNEAQ. As DNA, the CDR3 is TGTGCCAGCAGCTTTGACACGACCCTAGCCAAAAACATTCAGTACTTC. Protein product: CASSFDTTLAKNIQYF.

This clonotype occurred many times. The gene calls are TRBV12-3 or TRBV12-4 and TRBJ2-1; 14 bases are a match to TRBD2. V gave up 4 bases and J gave up 7 bases; unmatched junction bases: 6. The CDR3 length is 16 residues. The CDR3 DNA reads TGTGCCAGCAGTTGGGGACTAGCGGGGGAGGGGAATGAGCAGTTCTTC. It is translated as CASSWGLAGEGNEQFF.

The table lists this clonotype with many counts. The V call is TRBV7-2, the J call TRBJ1-5, with 8 bases matching TRBD1. There are 15 residues in the CDR3. Germline V lookup: CDR1 SGHTA, CDR2 FQGNSA. V lost 5 bases and J lost 2; bases outside the gene matches: 5. The CDR3 loop reads CASSPLTGGNQPQHF. CDR3 bases: TGTGCCAGCAGCCCCTTGACAGGGGGCAATCAGCCCCAGCATTTT.

This clonotype showed up just once. The genes are TRBV5-1 and TRBJ1-5; D remains unclear. Germline V gene data show CDR1 as SGHRS and CDR2 as YFSETQ. V lost 0 bases and J lost 6, with 7 bases in between. The CDR3 totals 13 residues. The chain's CDR3 is CASSLEAGQPQHF. CDR3 DNA: TGCGCCAGCAGCTTGGAAGCGGGTCAGCCCCAGCATTTT. Filled out from reference TRBV5-1 and TRBJ1-5, the complete variable domain reads KAGVTQTPRYLIKTRGQQVTLSCSPISGHRSVSWYQQTPGQGLQFLFEYFSETQRNKGNFPGRFSGRQFSNSRSEMNVSTLELGDSALYLCASSLEAGQPQHFGDGTRLSIL.

This clonotype appeared a few times. The V and J genes are TRBV6-5 and TRBJ2-7; D unresolved. The CDR3 contains 15 residues. Trimming removed 0 bases at V and 2 bases at J, with 11 bases between. In germline, CDR1 is MNHEY, CDR2 SVGAGI. CDR3 in DNA: TGTGCCAGCAGTTACTCGCGGAACAAGCCCTACGAGCAGTACTTC. Translation: CASSYSRNKPYEQYF.

Only a few counts were recorded for this clonotype. V gene TRBV19 combines with J gene TRBJ1-5; 7 positions agree with TRBD1. V shed 0 bases, J shed 4 bases, and the junction held 3 bases outside the gene matches. From germline, CDR1 is LNHDA and CDR2 SQIVND (reference sequence). This CDR3 contains 15 residues. The CDR3 bases are TGTGCCAGTAGTATAGACTCAGGGGGGAATCAGCCCCAGCATTTT. As protein: CASSIDSGGNQPQHF.

V and J are TRBV6-1 and TRBJ2-3, with D unclear. Trimming pared 2 bases from V and 4 bases from J, leaving 13 bases between. CDR1 is MNHNS, CDR2 SASEGT, per germline. The CDR3 consists of 15 residues. The CDR3 nucleotides are TGTGCCAGCAGTGAATTCGACACCCTATCAGATACGCAGTATTTT. As protein: CASSEFDTLSDTQYF.

The chain links TRBV9 to TRBJ2-3; D possibly corresponds to TRBD2 (5 bases). The CDR3 totals 16 residues. CDR1 is SGDLS, CDR2 YYNGEE, per germline. Deletions cut 3 bases from V and 6 bases from J, with 20 bases between. CDR3 sequence: CASSETGTVGMDTQYF. The DNA of the CDR3 is TGTGCCAGCAGCGAGACGGGAACAGTCGGGATGGATACGCAGTATTTT.

This clonotype was counted at least ten times. This rearrangement joins TRBV2 to TRBJ1-5; D might be TRBD1 (5 bases). Germline CDR1 is SNHLY and CDR2 is FYNNEI. This CDR3 has 14 residues. With 6 bases removed from V and 7 bases from J, the gap between germline ends came to 16 bases. For the CDR3, the DNA is TGTGCCAGCAGCCTTCCGGGGGGAGGGCAGCCCCAGCATTTT. Its translation is CASSLPGGGQPQHF.

This clonotype appeared a few times. This rearrangement joins TRBV10-3 to TRBJ1-1, with D possibly being TRBD1 (5 bases). The CDR3 runs to 14 residues. From germline, CDR1 is ENHRY and CDR2 SYGVKD. Deletions cut 7 bases from V and 3 bases from J, with 15 bases between. The CDR3 region has the DNA TGTGCCATCACCCCGACAGAAACGTACACTGAAGCTTTCTTT. It yields the protein CAITPTETYTEAFF.

This chain uses TRBV6-6 with TRBJ2-7; the D gene is possibly TRBD1 (6 bases). Germline CDR1 and CDR2: MNHNY and SVGAGI (reference sequence). V was clipped by 0 bases and J by 0 bases, with 9 bases between them. The CDR3 totals 15 residues. DNA of the CDR3: TGTGCCAGCAGTTACTCGGTACAGGGCTCCTACGAGCAGTACTTC. Encoded protein: CASSYSVQGSYEQYF.

The chain has TRBV20-1 and TRBJ1-2; 11 bases fit TRBD1. Looked up from germline, CDR1 is DFQATT and CDR2 is SNEGSKA (reference sequence). There are 16 residues in the CDR3. The V segment lost 5 bases and the J segment 5 bases; nucleotides outside the gene matches: 13. CDR3 region: CSAPGTGGPHEYGYTF. The CDR3 nucleotides read TGCAGTGCTCCCGGGACAGGGGGGCCCCATGAGTATGGCTACACCTTC.

This chain links TRBV4-1 with TRBJ1-6, with D perhaps TRBD1 (6 bases). V lost 0 bases and J lost 14, with 14 bases in between. Germline-derived CDR1 and CDR2 are MGHRA and YSYEKL. The CDR3 totals 14 residues. CDR3 amino acids: CASSQEKGGDSLHF. DNA for the CDR3: TGCGCCAGCAGCCAAGAGAAAGGGGGGGACTCCCTCCACTTT.

This chain joins TRBV6-6 and TRBJ1-4, with TRBD1 as a possible D gene (6 bases). Germline-derived CDR1 and CDR2 are MNHNY and SVGAGI (reference sequence). Trimming stripped 5 bases from V and 12 bases from J, with 25 bases between. This CDR3 has 16 residues. The DNA of the CDR3 is TGTGCCAGCAGTGCACTTTTGGGGGGACAAATATTCGAACTGTTTTTT. Translated, it gives CASSALLGGQIFELFF.

This chain links TRBV9 with TRBJ2-2; TRBD2 matches at 8 bases. Per the germline V gene, CDR1 is SGDLS and CDR2 is YYNGEE. The CDR3 is 17 amino acids. V dropped 3 bases and J dropped 3; count of bases not matched to a gene: 10. The CDR3: CASSEVPAGAYTGELFF. CDR3 bases: TGTGCCAGCAGCGAGGTTCCAGCGGGGGCTTACACCGGGGAGCTGTTTTTT.